Each of the 2 T cell receptor beta chains below was sequenced from the same sample in a study of blood T cell repertoires in COVID-19. Using immunoSEQ multiplex PCR, the repertoire was profiled, and TCRdb retains in-frame clones only, with some absent. Altogether some 160,000 clones are present, roughly 80% being singletons, with the ten largest covering roughly 3.4%. Sequencing was performed on PBMCs or T cells enriched from blood (not recorded which). The receptor source for this set is a woman aged 55-69 years who had recovered from COVID-19.

V and J are TRBV5-1 and TRBJ2-4, with 7 bases aligning to TRBD1. Germline V gives CDR1 SGHRS, CDR2 YFSETQ. Trimming at V came to 4 bases and at J to 8 bases, leaving 3 bases not matched to a gene. There are 12 residues in the CDR3. The CDR3 DNA sequence: TGCGCCAGCAGCGTAACAGGGGACATTCAGTACTTC. This sequence encodes CASSVTGDIQYF.

The chain recombines TRBV12-3 or TRBV12-4 with TRBJ1-4; D may be TRBD1 (6 bases). This CDR3 has 12 residues. V was cut by 6 bases and J by 7 bases, with 9 bases left in between. The CDR3 loop reads CASSRTAEKLFF. CDR3 DNA sequence: TGTGCCAGCAGCAGGACAGCTGAAAAACTGTTTTTT.